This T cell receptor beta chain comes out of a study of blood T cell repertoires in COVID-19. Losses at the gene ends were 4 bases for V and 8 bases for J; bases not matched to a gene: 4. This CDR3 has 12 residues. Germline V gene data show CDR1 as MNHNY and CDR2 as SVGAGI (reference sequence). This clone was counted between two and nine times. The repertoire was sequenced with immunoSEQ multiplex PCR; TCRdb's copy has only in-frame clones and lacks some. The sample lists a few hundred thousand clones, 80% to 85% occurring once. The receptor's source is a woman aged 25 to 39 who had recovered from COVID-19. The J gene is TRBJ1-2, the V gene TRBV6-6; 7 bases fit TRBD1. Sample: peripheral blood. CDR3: CASSWAGGGYTF. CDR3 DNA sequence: TGTGCCAGCAGTTGGGCAGGGGGGGGCTACACCTTC.